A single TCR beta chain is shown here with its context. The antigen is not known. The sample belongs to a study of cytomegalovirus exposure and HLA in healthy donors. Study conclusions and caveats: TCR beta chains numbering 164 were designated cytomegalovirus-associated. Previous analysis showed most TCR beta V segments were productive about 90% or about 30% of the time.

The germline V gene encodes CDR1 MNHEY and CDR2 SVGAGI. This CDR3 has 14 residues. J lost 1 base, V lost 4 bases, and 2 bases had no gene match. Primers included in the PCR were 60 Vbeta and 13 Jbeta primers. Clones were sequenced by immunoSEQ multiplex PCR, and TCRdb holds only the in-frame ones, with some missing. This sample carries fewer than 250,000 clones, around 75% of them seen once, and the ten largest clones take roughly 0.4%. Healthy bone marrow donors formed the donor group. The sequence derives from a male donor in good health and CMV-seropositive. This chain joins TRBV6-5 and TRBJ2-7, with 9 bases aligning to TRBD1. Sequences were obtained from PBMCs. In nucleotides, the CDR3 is TGTGCCAGCAGTTTGGACAGGGGATCCTACGAGCAGTACTTC. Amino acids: CASSLDRGSYEQYF.